One and the same sample provided the 21 T cell receptor beta chains below, sequenced in a study of cytomegalovirus exposure and HLA in healthy donors. It was with 60 Vbeta and 13 Jbeta primers that the PCR ran. Clones were sequenced by immunoSEQ multiplex PCR, and TCRdb holds only the in-frame ones, with some missing. Altogether 150,000 to 200,000 clones are present, roughly 72% being singletons, with the ten largest covering 1.5% to 2%. Sequenced sample: PBMCs. The receptors stem from a young man in good health and CMV-seronegative.

The chain couples TRBV6-5 to TRBJ1-1, with 9 bases identical to TRBD1. Trimming took 8 bases from V and 4 from J; bases not matched to a gene: 5. CDR1 and CDR2 (germline): MNHEY, SVGAGI. The CDR3 sequence is 13 residues long. CDR3 region: CASLQGAATEAFF. The CDR3 nucleotides are TGTGCCAGCCTACAGGGGGCCGCCACTGAAGCTTTCTTT.

The sample holds a few counts of this clone. The chain links TRBV6-4 to TRBJ2-3; D unclear. V was clipped by 0 bases and J by 2 bases, with 9 bases between them. Germline V gene data show CDR1 as MRHNA and CDR2 as SNTAGT. The CDR3 runs to 15 residues. The DNA of the CDR3 is TGTGCCAGCAGTGACTCGAGTCTAGACACAGATACGCAGTATTTT. Its protein product is CASSDSSLDTDTQYF.

The rearrangement joins TRBV2 to TRBJ2-7; 11 bases are shared with TRBD2. The CDR3 is 15 residues long. The J segment lost 2 bases and the V segment lost 8 bases, leaving 8 bases of the junction unmatched. Germline lookup yields CDR1 SNHLY and CDR2 FYNNEI. For the CDR3, the DNA is TGTGCCAGCCAAATGTTAGCGGGAGGGCCCTACGAGCAGTACTTC. The encoded protein is CASQMLAGGPYEQYF.

The genes are TRBV5-4 and TRBJ2-3; 10 bases fit TRBD2. The J segment lost 7 bases and the V segment lost 4 bases, leaving 9 bases of the junction unmatched. The CDR3 length is 15 residues. Germline V gives CDR1 SGHNT, CDR2 YYREEE (reference sequence). The CDR3 region is CASSPGLASINTQYF. The CDR3 nucleotides read TGTGCCAGCAGCCCGGGACTAGCGAGTATTAATACGCAGTATTTT.

This chain joins TRBV15 and TRBJ1-4, with TRBD1 matching over 8 bases. Germline CDR1 is LNHNV and CDR2 is YYDKDF (reference sequence). V lost 6 bases to trimming and J lost 6 bases; unmatched junction nucleotides: 6. The CDR3 loop spans 14 amino acids. CDR3 residues: CATRQGATDEKLFF. CDR3 DNA: TGTGCCACCAGGCAGGGGGCTACTGATGAAAAACTGTTTTTT. The full variable domain, in which reference TRBV15 and TRBJ1-4 provide the parts outside the CDR3, is DAMVIQNPRYQVTQFGKPVTLSCSQTLNHNVMYWYQQKSSQAPKLLFHYYDKDFNNEADTPDNFQSRRPNTSFCFLDIRSPGLGDTAMYLCATRQGATDEKLFFGSGTQLSVL.

This clone was counted only a few times. The V call is TRBV28, the J call TRBJ1-5; the D gene is possibly TRBD1 (5 bases). The V and J ends lost 5 bases and 5 bases respectively, with 19 bases between them. The CDR3 extends over 16 amino acids. Germline CDR1 and CDR2: MDHEN and SYDVKM. In nucleotides, the CDR3 is TGTGCCAGCAGTACCCAGGGACTCCCGACCCATCAGCCCCAGCATTTT. It specifies CASSTQGLPTHQPQHF.

The CDR3 region is CASSVGQGNNYGYTF. In DNA form, the CDR3 reads TGTGCCAGCAGCGTAGGTCAGGGCAATAACTATGGCTACACCTTC. This chain links TRBV9 with TRBJ1-2; D might be TRBD1 (5 bases). The CDR3 contains 15 residues. Germline loops: CDR1 SGDLS, CDR2 YYNGEE. V gave up 0 bases and J gave up 1 base, with 10 bases separating them.

J is TRBJ2-7 and V is TRBV11-2; 8 bases fit TRBD1. CDR1 SGHAT and CDR2 FQNNGV come from the germline V gene. This CDR3 is built from 15 residues. With V trimmed by 1 base and J by 2 bases, 4 bases remained unmatched. In DNA form, the CDR3 reads TGTGCCAGCAGCTTAGTTATGGACAGGGCCTACGAGCAGTACTTC. It encodes CASSLVMDRAYEQYF. The entire variable domain, with the rest obtained from reference TRBV11-2 and TRBJ2-7, is as follows: EAGVAQSPRYKIIEKRQSVAFWCNPISGHATLYWYQQILGQGPKLLIQFQNNGVVDDSQLPKDRFSAERLKGVDSTLKIQPAKLEDSAVYLCASSLVMDRAYEQYFGPGTRLTVT.

The chain has TRBV9 and TRBJ2-7; TRBD1 might be the D (6 bases). This CDR3 has 13 amino acids. Germline V CDR1 and CDR2: SGDLS, YYNGEE. Trimming stripped 4 bases from V and 7 bases from J, with 15 bases between. The CDR3, as DNA: TGTGCCAGCAGCATTATACAGGGCGGGGAGCAGTACTTC. Protein sequence: CASSIIQGGEQYF.

This chain uses TRBV7-3 with TRBJ2-3; TRBD2 matches at 12 bases. The CDR3 length is 16 residues. The germline V gene encodes CDR1 SGHTA and CDR2 FQGTGA. Trimming took 0 bases from V and 3 from J; bases not matched to a gene: 1. The CDR3 region is CASSLTTSGRTDTQYF. The DNA for the CDR3 is TGTGCCAGCAGCTTAACGACTAGCGGGAGAACAGATACGCAGTATTTT.

The chain links TRBV19 to TRBJ2-5; the D gene is possibly TRBD2 (8 bases). Germline-derived CDR1 and CDR2 are LNHDA and SQIVND (reference sequence). The CDR3 totals 16 residues. Trimming removed 9 bases at V and 5 bases at J, with 25 bases between. The CDR3 region has the DNA TGTGCCAGCAGCGAGGGGGCGGGAGGAGGGTACGAGACCCAGTACTTC. Its translation: CASSEGAGGGYETQYF.

The V and J genes are TRBV28 and TRBJ2-1, with D hard to call. The germline V gene encodes CDR1 MDHEN and CDR2 SYDVKM. V shed 7 bases and J shed 0 bases, with 16 bases lying between them. There are 16 residues in the CDR3. The CDR3 coding sequence is TGTGCCAGCAACCCCGTGCGCCGAAGCTCCTACAATGAGCAGTTCTTC. Its translation is CASNPVRRSSYNEQFF.

V and J are TRBV30 and TRBJ1-1; tentatively, D is TRBD1 (6 bases). The V and J ends lost 5 bases and 8 bases respectively, with 12 bases between them. The CDR3 sequence is 11 residues long. In germline, CDR1 is GTSNPN, CDR2 SVGIG (reference sequence). The chain's CDR3 is CAWGYTGEAFF. CDR3 bases: TGTGCCTGGGGGTATACAGGGGAAGCTTTCTTT.

This sequence joins TRBV27 and TRBJ1-6, with 7 nucleotides matching TRBD1. The CDR3 is 14 residues long. Trimming at V came to 6 bases and at J to 5 bases, leaving 4 bases not matched to a gene. CDR1 MNHEY and CDR2 SMNVEV come from the germline V gene (reference sequence). The CDR3 here is CASSGTANNSPLHF. The CDR3 DNA sequence: TGTGCCAGCAGCGGGACAGCAAATAATTCACCCCTCCACTTT.

This chain links TRBV2 with TRBJ1-4, with D maybe TRBD1 (5 bases). Per the germline V gene, CDR1 is SNHLY and CDR2 is FYNNEI. CDR3 size: 14 residues. Trimming took off 4 bases at V and 3 bases at J, with 9 bases between the two ends. DNA of the CDR3: TGTGCCAGCAGTGGCAGGGTTTCTAATGAAAAACTGTTTTTT. It specifies CASSGRVSNEKLFF.

The CDR3 loop is CASEFGGTDTQYF. The CDR3, as DNA: TGCGCCAGCGAGTTTGGAGGCACAGATACGCAGTATTTT. The chain employs TRBV5-1 and TRBJ2-3; D is ambiguous. The CDR3 covers 13 residues. Trimming removed 7 bases from V and 1 base from J, with 10 bases in between. Germline CDR1 is SGHRS and CDR2 is YFSETQ.

The CDR3 here is CASSGDKGQPQHF. CDR3 bases: TGTGCCAGCAGTGGGGACAAAGGTCAGCCCCAGCATTTT. This rearrangement joins TRBV6-5 to TRBJ1-5; D perhaps matches TRBD1 (6 bases). V was pared by 5 bases and J by 6 bases, with 11 bases between. The CDR3 is 13 amino acids. Germline V CDR1 and CDR2: MNHEY, SVGAGI.

V usage is TRBV7-9 and J usage is TRBJ2-7; 7 bases fit TRBD2. The V gene's germline CDR1 is SEHNR and CDR2 FQNEAQ (reference sequence). V shed 5 bases and J 0 bases; nucleotides not matched to a gene: 4. The length of the CDR3 is 14 residues. In DNA form, the CDR3 reads TGTGCCAGCAGCCCGGGCGGGAGCTCCTACGAGCAGTACTTC. It codes for CASSPGGSSYEQYF. Drawing the rest from reference TRBV7-9 and TRBJ2-7, the complete variable domain is DTGVSQNPRHKITKRGQNVTFRCDPISEHNRLYWYRQTLGQGPEFLTYFQNEAQLEKSRLLSDRFSAERPKGSFSTLEIQRTEQGDSAMYLCASSPGGSSYEQYFGPGTRLTVT.

The genes are TRBV5-6 and TRBJ1-5; 11 bases are shared with TRBD1. V gave up 5 bases and J gave up 6 bases; unmatched junction bases: 7. Germline V gives CDR1 SGHDT, CDR2 YYEEEE. CDR3 length: 15 residues. CDR3: CASSWTGGVGQPQHF. For the CDR3, the DNA is TGTGCCAGCAGTTGGACAGGGGGCGTGGGTCAGCCCCAGCATTTT.

The CDR3 is CAISGGQEETQYF. CDR3 nucleotide sequence: TGTGCCATCAGTGGTGGCCAGGAAGAGACCCAGTACTTC. The chain carries TRBV10-3 and TRBJ2-5; D unclear. Per the germline V gene, CDR1 is ENHRY and CDR2 is SYGVKD. This CDR3 region has 13 residues. V was pared by 4 bases and J by 3 bases, with 9 bases between.

The gene calls are TRBV27 and TRBJ2-5; D is perhaps TRBD1 (6 bases). V was shortened by 2 bases and J by 0 bases, with 13 bases between the two germline ends. This CDR3 comprises 16 residues. Germline CDR1 is MNHEY and CDR2 is SMNVEV (reference sequence). The CDR3 loop is CASSLGQWTDQETQYF. The CDR3 DNA is TGTGCCAGCAGTTTAGGACAGTGGACGGACCAAGAGACCCAGTACTTC.